This TCR beta chain was captured by sequencing in a study of T cells in Graves' hyperthyroidism and ophthalmopathy. As for the study in general: Staff took peripheral blood when the initial diagnosis was made, before any treatment began. The study's findings and limits: A model built on 13 V-J features separated ophthalmopathy from stable hyperthyroidism.

This clonotype was counted ten times or more. Its cognate antigen is unknown. RNA transcripts were the template for amplifying TCR beta CDR3 regions. The HTBI primer set drove a first-round RT-PCR of the TCR CDR3. TCRdb re-analysed the multiplex PCR reads in MiXCR, keeping a single row per CDR3 protein. The top ten hold 17% of the sample, which has around 500,000 distinct CDR3 sequences, approximately 14% seen once. The V end was cut by 0 bases, the J end by 4 bases, with 9 bases between. Germline V CDR1 and CDR2: KGHSH, LQKENI. The CDR3 length is 15 residues. Sequenced: blood. The sequence came from a woman between 18 and 29 years old with Graves' hyperthyroidism. The rearrangement uses TRBV18 and TRBJ1-4, with D unresolved. DNA of the CDR3: TGTGCCAGCTCACCACCCACTGAGGATAATGAAAAACTGTTTTTT. It specifies CASSPPTEDNEKLFF.